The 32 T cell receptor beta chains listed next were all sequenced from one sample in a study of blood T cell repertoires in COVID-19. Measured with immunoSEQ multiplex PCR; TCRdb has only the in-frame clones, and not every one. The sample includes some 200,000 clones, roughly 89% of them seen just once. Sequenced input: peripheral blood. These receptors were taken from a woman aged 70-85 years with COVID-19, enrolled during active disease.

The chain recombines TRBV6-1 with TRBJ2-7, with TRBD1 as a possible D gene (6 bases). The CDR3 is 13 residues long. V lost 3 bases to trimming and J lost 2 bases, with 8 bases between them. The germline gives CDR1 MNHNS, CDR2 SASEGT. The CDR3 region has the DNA TGTGCCAGCAGTGATAGGACAGCCTACGAGCAGTACTTC. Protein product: CASSDRTAYEQYF.

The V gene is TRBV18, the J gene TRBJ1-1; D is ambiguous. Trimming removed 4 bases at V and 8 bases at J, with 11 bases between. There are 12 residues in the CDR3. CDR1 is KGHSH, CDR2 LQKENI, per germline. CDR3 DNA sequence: TGTGCCAGCTCACTAGAGGAGGGAGAAGCTTTCTTT. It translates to CASSLEEGEAFF.

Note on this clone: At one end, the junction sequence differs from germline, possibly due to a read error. As DNA, the CDR3 is TGTGCCTGGAGTGAAGACAGGGAGATATCCTTC. Translation gives CAWSEDREISF. The V and J genes are TRBV30 and TRBJ1-2; 7 bases align to TRBD1. The CDR3 length is 11 residues. Per germline, CDR1 GTSNPN and CDR2 SVGIG (reference sequence). Full variable domain (outside the CDR3, taken from reference TRBV30 and TRBJ1-2): SQTIHQWPATLVQPVGSPLSLECTVEGTSNPNLYWYRQAAGRGLQLLFYSVGIGQISSEVPQNLSASRPQDRQFILSSKKLLLSDSGFYLCAWSEDREISFGSGTRLTVV.

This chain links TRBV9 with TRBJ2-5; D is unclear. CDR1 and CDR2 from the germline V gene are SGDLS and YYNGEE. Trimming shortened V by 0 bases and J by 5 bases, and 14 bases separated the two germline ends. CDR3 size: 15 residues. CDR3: CASSVDGSSYETQYF. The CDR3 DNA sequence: TGTGCCAGCAGCGTAGATGGCAGTAGCTACGAGACCCAGTACTTC. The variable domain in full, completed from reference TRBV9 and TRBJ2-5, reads DSGVTQTPKHLITATGQRVTLRCSPRSGDLSVYWYQQSLDQGLQFLIQYYNGEERAKGNILERFSAQQFPDLHSELNLSSLELGDSALYFCASSVDGSSYETQYFGPGTRLLVL.

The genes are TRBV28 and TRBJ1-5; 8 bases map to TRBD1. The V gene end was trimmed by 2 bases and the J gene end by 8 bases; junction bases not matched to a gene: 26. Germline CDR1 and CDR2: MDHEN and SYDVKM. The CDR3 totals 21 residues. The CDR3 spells CASSLRRFRAKNRGDREPQHF. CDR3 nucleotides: TGTGCCAGCAGTTTACGGAGGTTCAGGGCGAAAAACAGGGGGGATAGGGAGCCCCAGCATTTT. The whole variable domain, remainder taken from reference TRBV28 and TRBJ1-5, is DVKVTQSSRYLVKRTGEKVFLECVQDMDHENMFWYRQDPGLGLRLIYFSYDVKMKEKGDIPEGYSVSREKKERFSLILESASTNQTSMYLCASSLRRFRAKNRGDREPQHFGDGTRLSIL.

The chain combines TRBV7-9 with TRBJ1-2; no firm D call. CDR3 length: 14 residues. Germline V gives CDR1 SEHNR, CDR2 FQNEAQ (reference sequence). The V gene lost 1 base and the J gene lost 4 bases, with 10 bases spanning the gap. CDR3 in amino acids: CASSLVSGSYGYTF. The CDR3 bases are TGTGCCAGCAGCTTAGTGAGCGGGTCCTATGGCTACACCTTC.

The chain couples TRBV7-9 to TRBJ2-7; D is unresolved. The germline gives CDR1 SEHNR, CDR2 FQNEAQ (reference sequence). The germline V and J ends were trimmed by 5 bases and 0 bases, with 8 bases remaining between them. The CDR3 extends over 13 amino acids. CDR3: CASSRSLSYEQYF. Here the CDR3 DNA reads TGTGCCAGCAGCCGGTCCCTCTCCTACGAGCAGTACTTC.

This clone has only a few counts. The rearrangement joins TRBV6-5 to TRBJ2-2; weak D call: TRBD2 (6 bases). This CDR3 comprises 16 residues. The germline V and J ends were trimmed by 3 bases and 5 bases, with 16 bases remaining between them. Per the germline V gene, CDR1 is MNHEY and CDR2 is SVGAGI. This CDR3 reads CASSYKSGEDTGELFF. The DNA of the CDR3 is TGTGCCAGCAGTTATAAGTCGGGAGAGGATACCGGGGAGCTGTTTTTT.

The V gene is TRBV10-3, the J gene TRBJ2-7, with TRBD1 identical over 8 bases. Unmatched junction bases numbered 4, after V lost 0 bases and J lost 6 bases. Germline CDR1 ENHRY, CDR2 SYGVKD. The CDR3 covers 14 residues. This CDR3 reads CAISESPDRGEQYF. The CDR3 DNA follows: TGTGCCATCAGTGAGTCGCCTGACAGGGGCGAGCAGTACTTC.

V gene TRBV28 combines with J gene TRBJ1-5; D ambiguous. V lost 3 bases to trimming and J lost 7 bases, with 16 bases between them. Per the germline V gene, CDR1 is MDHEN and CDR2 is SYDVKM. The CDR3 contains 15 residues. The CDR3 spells CASSFGYSSSQPQHF. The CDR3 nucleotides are TGTGCCAGCAGTTTTGGTTATTCGAGTAGCCAGCCCCAGCATTTT.

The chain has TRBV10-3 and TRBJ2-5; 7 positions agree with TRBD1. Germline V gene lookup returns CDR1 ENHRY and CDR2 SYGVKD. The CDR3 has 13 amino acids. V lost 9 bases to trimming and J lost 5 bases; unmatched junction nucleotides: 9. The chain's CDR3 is CAIRQGPQETQYF. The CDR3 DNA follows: TGTGCCATAAGACAGGGCCCTCAGGAGACCCAGTACTTC.

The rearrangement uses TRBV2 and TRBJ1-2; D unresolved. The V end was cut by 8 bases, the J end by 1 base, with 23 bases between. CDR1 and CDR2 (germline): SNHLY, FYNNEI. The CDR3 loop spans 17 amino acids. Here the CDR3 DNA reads TGTGCCAGCTCCCTACGAAAGAGCTCCAACTTTAACTATGGCTACACCTTC. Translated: CASSLRKSSNFNYGYTF.

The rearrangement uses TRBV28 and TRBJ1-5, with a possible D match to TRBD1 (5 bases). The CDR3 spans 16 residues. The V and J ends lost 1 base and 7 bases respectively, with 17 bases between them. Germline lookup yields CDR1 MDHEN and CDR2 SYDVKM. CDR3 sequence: CASSLFFGDYGQPQHF. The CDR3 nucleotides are TGTGCCAGCAGTTTATTTTTTGGGGACTATGGACAGCCCCAGCATTTT.

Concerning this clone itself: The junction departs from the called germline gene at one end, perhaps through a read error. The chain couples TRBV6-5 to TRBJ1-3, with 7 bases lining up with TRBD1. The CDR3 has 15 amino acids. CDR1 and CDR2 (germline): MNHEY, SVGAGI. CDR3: CASKRTGQGGNTIYF. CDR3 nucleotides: TGCGCCAGCAAACGGACAGGACAAGGTGGAAACACCATATATTTT.

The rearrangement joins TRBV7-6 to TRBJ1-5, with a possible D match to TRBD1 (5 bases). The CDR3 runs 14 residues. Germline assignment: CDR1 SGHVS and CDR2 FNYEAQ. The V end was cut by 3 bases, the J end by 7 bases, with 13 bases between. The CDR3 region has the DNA TGTGCCAGCAGCTTGGGGCCAAATCGCCAGCCCCAGCATTTT. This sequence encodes CASSLGPNRQPQHF.

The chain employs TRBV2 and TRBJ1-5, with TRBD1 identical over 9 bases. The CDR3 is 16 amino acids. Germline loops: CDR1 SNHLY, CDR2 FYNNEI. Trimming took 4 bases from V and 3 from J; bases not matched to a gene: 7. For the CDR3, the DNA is TGTGCCAGCAGTGCCCTGACAGGGGGGAACAATCAGCCCCAGCATTTT. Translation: CASSALTGGNNQPQHF.

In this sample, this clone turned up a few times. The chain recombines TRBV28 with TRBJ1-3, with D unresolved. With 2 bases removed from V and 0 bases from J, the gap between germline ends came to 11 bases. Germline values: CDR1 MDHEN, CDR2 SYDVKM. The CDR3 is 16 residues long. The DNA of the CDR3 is TGTGCCAGCAGTTTACCCGCAGGTTACTCTGGAAACACCATATATTTT. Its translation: CASSLPAGYSGNTIYF.

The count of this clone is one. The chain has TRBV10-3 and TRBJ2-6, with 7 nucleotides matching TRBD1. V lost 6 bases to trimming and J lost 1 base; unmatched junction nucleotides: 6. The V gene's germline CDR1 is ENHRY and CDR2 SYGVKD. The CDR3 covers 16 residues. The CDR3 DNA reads TGTGCCATCAGCCAGGGGGAGCCTTCTGGGGCCAACGTCCTGACTTTC. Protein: CAISQGEPSGANVLTF.

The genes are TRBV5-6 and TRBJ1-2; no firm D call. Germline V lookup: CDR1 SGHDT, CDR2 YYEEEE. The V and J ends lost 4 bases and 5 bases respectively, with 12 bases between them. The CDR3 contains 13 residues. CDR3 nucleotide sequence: TGTGCCAGCAGCCCCCGGCGGGCTTATGGCTACACCTTC. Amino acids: CASSPRRAYGYTF.

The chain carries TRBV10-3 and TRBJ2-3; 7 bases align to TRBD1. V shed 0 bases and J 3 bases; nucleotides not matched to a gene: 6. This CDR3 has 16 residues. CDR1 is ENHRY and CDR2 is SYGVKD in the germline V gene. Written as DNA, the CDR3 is TGTGCCATCAGTGAGTCGACAGGGTGGGAGACAGATACGCAGTATTTT. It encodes CAISESTGWETDTQYF.

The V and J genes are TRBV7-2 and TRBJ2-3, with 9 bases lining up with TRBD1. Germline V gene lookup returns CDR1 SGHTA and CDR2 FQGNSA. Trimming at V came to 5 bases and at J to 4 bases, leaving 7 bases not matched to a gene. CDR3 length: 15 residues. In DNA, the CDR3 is TGTGCCAGCAGCGGAAACAGGGGGCTTGCAGATACGCAGTATTTT. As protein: CASSGNRGLADTQYF.

CDR3 sequence (DNA): TGTGCCAGCAGTACTCAGGTCCTCGAGCAGTACTTC. Amino acids: CASSTQVLEQYF. This chain links TRBV2 with TRBJ2-7; D gene uncertain. Germline loops: CDR1 SNHLY, CDR2 FYNNEI. The germline V and J ends were trimmed by 5 bases and 6 bases, with 11 bases remaining between them. This CDR3 region has 12 residues. Filled out from reference TRBV2 and TRBJ2-7, the complete variable domain reads EPEVTQTPSHQVTQMGQEVILRCVPISNHLYFYWYRQILGQKVEFLVSFYNNEISEKSEIFDDQFSVERPDGSNFTLKIRSTKLEDSAMYFCASSTQVLEQYFGPGTRLTVT.

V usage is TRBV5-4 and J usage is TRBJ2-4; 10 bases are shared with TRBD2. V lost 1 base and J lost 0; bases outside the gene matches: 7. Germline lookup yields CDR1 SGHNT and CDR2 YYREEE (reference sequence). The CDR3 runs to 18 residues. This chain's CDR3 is CASSLFASGGLAKNIQYF. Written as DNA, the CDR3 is TGTGCCAGCAGCTTGTTCGCTAGCGGGGGTTTAGCCAAAAACATTCAGTACTTC. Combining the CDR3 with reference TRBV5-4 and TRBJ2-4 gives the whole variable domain ETGVTQSPTHLIKTRGQQVTLRCSSQSGHNTVSWYQQALGQGPQFIFQYYREEENGRGNFPPRFSGLQFPNYSSELNVNALELDDSALYLCASSLFASGGLAKNIQYFGAGTRLSVL.

CDR3 sequence: CASSFGQNTEAFF. The DNA for the CDR3 is TGTGCCAGCAGTTTTGGACAGAACACTGAAGCTTTCTTT. The chain links TRBV12-3 or TRBV12-4 to TRBJ1-1, with a possible D match to TRBD1 (5 bases). The length of the CDR3 is 13 residues. Trimming took 3 bases from V and 1 from J, leaving 6 bases between them.

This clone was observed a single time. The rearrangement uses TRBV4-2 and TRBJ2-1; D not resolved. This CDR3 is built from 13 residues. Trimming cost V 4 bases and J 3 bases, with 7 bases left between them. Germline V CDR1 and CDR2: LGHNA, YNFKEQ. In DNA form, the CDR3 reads TGTGCCAGCAGCCTAGATCTCTACAATGAGCAGTTCTTC. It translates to CASSLDLYNEQFF.

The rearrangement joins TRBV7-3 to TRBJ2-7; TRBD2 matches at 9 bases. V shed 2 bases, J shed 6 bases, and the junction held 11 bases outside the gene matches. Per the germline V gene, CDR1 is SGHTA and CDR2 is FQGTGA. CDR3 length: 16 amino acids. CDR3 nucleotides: TGTGCCAGCAGCTTAGCGGGTAGCGGGAGATCAGGCGAGCAGTACTTC. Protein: CASSLAGSGRSGEQYF.

The chain's CDR3 is CASGSEKGGALNTEAFF. The CDR3 nucleotides read TGTGCTAGTGGTTCGGAAAAAGGAGGCGCACTGAACACTGAAGCTTTCTTT. The chain employs TRBV12-5 and TRBJ1-1; D gene ambiguous. V gave up 4 bases and J gave up 0 bases, with 18 bases separating them. This CDR3 is built from 17 residues. Germline V CDR1 and CDR2: LGHNT, FRNRAP.

CDR3 sequence: CASRGQGRGETQYF. CDR3 bases: TGTGCCAGCAGGGGACAGGGAAGGGGAGAGACCCAGTACTTC. The V call is TRBV27, the J call TRBJ2-5; 9 bases line up with TRBD1. CDR1 and CDR2 (germline): MNHEY, SMNVEV (reference sequence). Trimming at V came to 6 bases and at J to 4 bases, leaving 6 bases not matched to a gene. CDR3 length equals 14 residues.

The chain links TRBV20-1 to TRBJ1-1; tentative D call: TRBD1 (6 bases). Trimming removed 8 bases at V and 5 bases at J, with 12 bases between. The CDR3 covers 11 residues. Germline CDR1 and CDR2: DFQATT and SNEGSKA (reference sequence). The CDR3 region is CSLRGGTEAFF. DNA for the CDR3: TGCAGTCTAAGGGGGGGAACTGAAGCTTTCTTT.

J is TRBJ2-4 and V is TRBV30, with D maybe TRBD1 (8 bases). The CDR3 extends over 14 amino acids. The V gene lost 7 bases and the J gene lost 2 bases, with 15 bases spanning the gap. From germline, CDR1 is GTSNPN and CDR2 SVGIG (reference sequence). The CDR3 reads CAFEQGGSKNIQYF. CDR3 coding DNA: TGTGCCTTCGAACAGGGGGGGTCCAAAAACATTCAGTACTTC.

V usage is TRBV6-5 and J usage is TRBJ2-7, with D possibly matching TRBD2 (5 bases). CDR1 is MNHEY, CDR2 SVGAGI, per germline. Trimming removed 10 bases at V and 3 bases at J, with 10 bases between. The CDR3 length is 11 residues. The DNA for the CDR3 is TGTGCCACCAACCGGGGCTACGAGCAGTACTTC. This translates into CATNRGYEQYF.

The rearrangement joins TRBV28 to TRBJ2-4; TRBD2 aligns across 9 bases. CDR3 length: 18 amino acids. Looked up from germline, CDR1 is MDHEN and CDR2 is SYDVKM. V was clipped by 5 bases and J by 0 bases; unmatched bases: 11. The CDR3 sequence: CASSGGTSRYLAKNIQYF. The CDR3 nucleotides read TGTGCCAGCAGTGGTGGGACTAGCCGATACCTAGCCAAAAACATTCAGTACTTC.